The T cell receptor beta chain described here comes from a study of control samples from healthy donors and cancer patients (TCRdb year 2020). Regarding this clone: What this receptor recognizes is not known. Base qualities are not at hand, and no much larger clone is one base apart.

Including cysteine and phenylalanine, the CDR3 has 16 amino acids. The kept DNA is CDR3 alone, 48 bases in frame from the first base. V is pared back by 7 bases and J by 6 bases, with 23 bases lying between the germline termini. CDR1 and CDR2 (MNHNY, SVGAGI) derive from the germline V gene (reference sequence). Library preparation used the immunoSEQ multiplex PCR assay. Drawn from immuneACCESS, this table holds only the in-frame rearrangements with V and J called that TCRdb kept. Clones are partly lost; checked studies trace under half to an unresolved V gene and leave the rest unexplained. In this sample the table shows around 170,000 clones, 70% to 90% of which occur a single time. The ten largest account for 4.5% to 6% of the sample.

The clonotype was recovered from a young woman in good health. The V gene is TRBV6-6 and the J gene is TRBJ2-3, with a tentative D gene TRBD2 over 6 matching bases. Specimen: blood. The CDR3 sequence is CASTSSGGVIRDTQYF. The DNA is TGTGCCAGCACCTCCTCCGGCGGGGTGATCCGGGATACGCAGTATTTT.